Reported below is one TCR beta chain. Pooled in the analysis were second doses at about 4 or about 12 weeks. The sample originates from a study of T cell responses to AZD1222 COVID-19 vaccine. Clones were sequenced by immunoSEQ multiplex PCR, and TCRdb holds only the in-frame ones, with some missing. The sample comprises 100,000 to 150,000 clones, 75% to 90% of which are singletons, and around 4.4% rests with the top ten. Sample: peripheral blood, taken 28 days after the second AZD1222 dose. This TCR was sampled from an adult who received the AZD1222 COVID-19 vaccine.

CDR3 nucleotides: TGCGCCAGCAGCTTGGTGGGTGCTGAGGCCCAGTACTTC. Its protein is CASSLVGAEAQYF. The chain uses TRBV5-1 and TRBJ2-5; D remains unclear. CDR1 is SGHRS, CDR2 YFSETQ, per germline. This CDR3 is 13 amino acids long. The ends were cut back, 0 bases at V and 9 bases at J, with 12 bases in the middle.